Given below is one T cell receptor beta chain in context. At the DNA level, this CDR3 is encoded by other sequences in the same sample as well. The data derive from a study of shared clonotypes between healthy human individuals. Assay: immunoSEQ multiplex PCR; the TCRdb copy retains only in-frame clones and omits some. The sample includes fewer than 2.5 million clones, roughly 93% seen only once; the top ten take around 0.37%. CDR1 SGHRS and CDR2 YFSETQ come from the germline V gene. This CDR3 comprises 14 residues. Trimming removed 0 bases at V and 8 bases at J, with 14 bases between. The receptor's source is a man aged 18 to 29 in good health. Some clones in this sample may be carry-over from other donors' samples. Sample: naive CD4+ T cells from PBMCs. The subset here: CD45RA+ positively selected. The rearrangement uses TRBV5-1 and TRBJ1-2; D possibly corresponds to TRBD1 (6 bases). CDR3 in DNA: TGCGCCAGCAGCTTGGACCCGGGGGCGGGCGGCTACACCTTC. Protein: CASSLDPGAGGYTF.